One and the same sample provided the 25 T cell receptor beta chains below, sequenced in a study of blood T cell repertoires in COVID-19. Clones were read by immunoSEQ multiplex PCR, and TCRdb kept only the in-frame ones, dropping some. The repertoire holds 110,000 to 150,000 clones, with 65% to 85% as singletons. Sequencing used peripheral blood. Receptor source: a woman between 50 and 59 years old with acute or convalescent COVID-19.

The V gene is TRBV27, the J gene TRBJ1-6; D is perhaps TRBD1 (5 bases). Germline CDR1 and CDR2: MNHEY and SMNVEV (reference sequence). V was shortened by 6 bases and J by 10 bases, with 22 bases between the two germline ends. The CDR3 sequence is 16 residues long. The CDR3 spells CASSPTSRIRGSPLHF. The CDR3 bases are TGTGCCAGCAGCCCGACCTCGCGCATTCGGGGGTCACCCCTCCACTTT.

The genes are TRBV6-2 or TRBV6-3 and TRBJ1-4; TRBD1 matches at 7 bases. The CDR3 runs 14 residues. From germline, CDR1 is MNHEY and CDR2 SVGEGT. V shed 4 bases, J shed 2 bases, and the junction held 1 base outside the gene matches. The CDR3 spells CASSSGQTNEKLFF. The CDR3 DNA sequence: TGTGCCAGCAGTTCGGGACAGACTAATGAAAAACTGTTTTTT.

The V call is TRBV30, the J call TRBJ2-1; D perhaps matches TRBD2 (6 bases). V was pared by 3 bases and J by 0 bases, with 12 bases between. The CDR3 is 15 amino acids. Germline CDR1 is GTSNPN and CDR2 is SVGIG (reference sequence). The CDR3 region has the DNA TGTGCCTGGAGCGCACTTAGCGGCTCCTACAATGAGCAGTTCTTC. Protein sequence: CAWSALSGSYNEQFF. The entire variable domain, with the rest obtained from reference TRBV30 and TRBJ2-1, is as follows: SQTIHQWPATLVQPVGSPLSLECTVEGTSNPNLYWYRQAAGRGLQLLFYSVGIGQISSEVPQNLSASRPQDRQFILSSKKLLLSDSGFYLCAWSALSGSYNEQFFGPGTRLTVL.

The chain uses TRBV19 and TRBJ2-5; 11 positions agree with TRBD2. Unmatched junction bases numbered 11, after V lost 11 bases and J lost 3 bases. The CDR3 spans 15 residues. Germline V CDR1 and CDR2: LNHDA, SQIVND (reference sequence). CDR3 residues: CALRASGGPKETQYF. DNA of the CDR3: TGTGCCCTTAGGGCTAGCGGGGGGCCAAAAGAGACCCAGTACTTC.

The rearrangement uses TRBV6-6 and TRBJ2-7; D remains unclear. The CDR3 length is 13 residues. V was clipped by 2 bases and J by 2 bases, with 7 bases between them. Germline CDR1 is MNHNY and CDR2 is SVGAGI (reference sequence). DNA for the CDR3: TGTGCCAGCAGTTACGGCAGTACCTACGAGCAGTACTTC. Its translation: CASSYGSTYEQYF.

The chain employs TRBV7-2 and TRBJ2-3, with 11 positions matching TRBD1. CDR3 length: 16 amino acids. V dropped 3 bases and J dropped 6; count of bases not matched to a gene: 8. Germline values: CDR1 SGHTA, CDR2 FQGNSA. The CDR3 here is CASSFQGTGGSDTQYF. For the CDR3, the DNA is TGTGCCAGCAGCTTCCAAGGGACAGGGGGTTCGGATACGCAGTATTTT.

CDR3 amino acids: CASSLFTGVYQPQHF. DNA for the CDR3: TGTGCCAGCAGCTTGTTCACAGGAGTTTATCAGCCCCAGCATTTT. This chain links TRBV5-6 with TRBJ1-5; D may be TRBD1 (5 bases). The CDR3 extends over 15 amino acids. Germline loops: CDR1 SGHDT, CDR2 YYEEEE. The V end was cut by 1 base, the J end by 5 bases, with 13 bases between.

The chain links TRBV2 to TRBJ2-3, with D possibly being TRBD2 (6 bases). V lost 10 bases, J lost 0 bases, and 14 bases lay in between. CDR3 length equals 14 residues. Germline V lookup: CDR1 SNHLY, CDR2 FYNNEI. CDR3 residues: CATPGTPSTDTQYF. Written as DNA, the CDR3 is TGTGCCACCCCCGGGACTCCTAGCACAGATACGCAGTATTTT.

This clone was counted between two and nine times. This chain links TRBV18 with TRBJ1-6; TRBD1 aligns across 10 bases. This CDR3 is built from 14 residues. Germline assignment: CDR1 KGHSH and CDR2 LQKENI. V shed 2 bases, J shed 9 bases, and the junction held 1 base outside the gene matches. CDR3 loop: CASSPDRGLSPLHF. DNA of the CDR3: TGTGCCAGCTCACCAGACAGGGGGCTTTCACCCCTCCACTTT.

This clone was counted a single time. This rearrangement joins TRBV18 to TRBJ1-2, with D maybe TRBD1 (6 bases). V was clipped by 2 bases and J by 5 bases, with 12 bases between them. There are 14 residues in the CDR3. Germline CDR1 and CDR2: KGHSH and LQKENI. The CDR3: CASSPSGEGYGYTF. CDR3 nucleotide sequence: TGTGCCAGCTCACCATCAGGGGAGGGATATGGCTACACCTTC.

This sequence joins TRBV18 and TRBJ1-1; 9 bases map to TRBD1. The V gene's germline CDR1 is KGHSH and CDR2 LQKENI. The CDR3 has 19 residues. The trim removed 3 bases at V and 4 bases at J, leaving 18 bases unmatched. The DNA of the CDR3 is TGTGCCAGCTCACCGAATGATGTGACAGGGGGGTCCCGTCGCACTGAAGCTTTCTTT. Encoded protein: CASSPNDVTGGSRRTEAFF.

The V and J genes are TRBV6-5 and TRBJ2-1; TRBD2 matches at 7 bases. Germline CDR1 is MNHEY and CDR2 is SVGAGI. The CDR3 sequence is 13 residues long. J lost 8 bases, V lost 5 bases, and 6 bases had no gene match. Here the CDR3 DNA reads TGTGCCAGCAGTCCTACTAGCGTCCATGAGCAGTTCTTC. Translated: CASSPTSVHEQFF.

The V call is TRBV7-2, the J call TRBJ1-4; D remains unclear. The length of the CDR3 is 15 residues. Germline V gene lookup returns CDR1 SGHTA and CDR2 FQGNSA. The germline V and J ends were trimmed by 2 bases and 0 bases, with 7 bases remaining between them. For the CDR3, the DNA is TGTGCCAGCAGCTTATCGAGGGCAACTAATGAAAAACTGTTTTTT. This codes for CASSLSRATNEKLFF. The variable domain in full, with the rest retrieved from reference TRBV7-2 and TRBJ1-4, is GAGVSQSPSNKVTEKGKDVELRCDPISGHTALYWYRQSLGQGLEFLIYFQGNSAPDKSGLPSDRFSAERTGGSVSTLTIQRTQQEDSAVYLCASSLSRATNEKLFFGSGTQLSVL.

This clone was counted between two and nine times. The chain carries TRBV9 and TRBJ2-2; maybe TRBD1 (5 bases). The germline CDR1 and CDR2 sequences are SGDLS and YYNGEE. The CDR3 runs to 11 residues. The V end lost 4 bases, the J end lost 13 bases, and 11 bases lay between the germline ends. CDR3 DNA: TGTGCCAGCAGCCCAGGTCAGGGGCTGTTTTTT. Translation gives CASSPGQGLFF. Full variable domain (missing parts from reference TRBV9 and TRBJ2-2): DSGVTQTPKHLITATGQRVTLRCSPRSGDLSVYWYQQSLDQGLQFLIQYYNGEERAKGNILERFSAQQFPDLHSELNLSSLELGDSALYFCASSPGQGLFFGEGSRLTVL.

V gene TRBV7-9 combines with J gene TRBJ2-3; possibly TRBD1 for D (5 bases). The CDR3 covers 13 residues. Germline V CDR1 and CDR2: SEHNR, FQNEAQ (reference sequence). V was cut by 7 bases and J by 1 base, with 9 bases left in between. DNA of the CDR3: TGTGCCAGCAACACACAGGGCACAGATACGCAGTATTTT. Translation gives CASNTQGTDTQYF.

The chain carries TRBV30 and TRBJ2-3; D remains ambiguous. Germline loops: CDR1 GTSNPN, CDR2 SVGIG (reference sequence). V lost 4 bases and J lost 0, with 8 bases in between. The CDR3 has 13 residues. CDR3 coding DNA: TGTGCCTGGACTGAAGCTAGCACAGATACGCAGTATTTT. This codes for CAWTEASTDTQYF.

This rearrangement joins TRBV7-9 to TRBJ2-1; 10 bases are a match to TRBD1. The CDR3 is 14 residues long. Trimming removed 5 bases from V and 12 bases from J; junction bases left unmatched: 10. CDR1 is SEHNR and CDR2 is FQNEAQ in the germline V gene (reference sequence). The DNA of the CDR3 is TGTGCCAGCAGCCCGACAGGGGGCGCCGGGGGGCAGTTCTTC. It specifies CASSPTGGAGGQFF. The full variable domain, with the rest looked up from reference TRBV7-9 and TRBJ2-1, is DTGVSQNPRHKITKRGQNVTFRCDPISEHNRLYWYRQTLGQGPEFLTYFQNEAQLEKSRLLSDRFSAERPKGSFSTLEIQRTEQGDSAMYLCASSPTGGAGGQFFGPGTRLTVL.

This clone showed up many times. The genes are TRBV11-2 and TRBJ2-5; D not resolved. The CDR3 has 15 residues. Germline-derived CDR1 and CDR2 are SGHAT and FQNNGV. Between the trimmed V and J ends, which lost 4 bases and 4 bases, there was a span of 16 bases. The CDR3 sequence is CASSSPYLSLETQYF. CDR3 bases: TGTGCCAGCAGCTCCCCTTACCTGTCACTAGAGACCCAGTACTTC.

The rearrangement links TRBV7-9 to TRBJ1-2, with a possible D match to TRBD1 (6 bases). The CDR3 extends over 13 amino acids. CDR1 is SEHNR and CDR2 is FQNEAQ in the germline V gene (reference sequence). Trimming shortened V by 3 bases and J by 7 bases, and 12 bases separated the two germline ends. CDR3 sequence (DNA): TGTGCCAGCAGCTTTTCAGGGGAGGGTGGCTACACCTTC. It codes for CASSFSGEGGYTF.

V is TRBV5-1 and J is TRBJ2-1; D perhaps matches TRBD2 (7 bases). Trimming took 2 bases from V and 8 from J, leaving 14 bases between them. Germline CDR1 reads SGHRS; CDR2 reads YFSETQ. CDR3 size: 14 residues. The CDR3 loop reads CASSFMWGGDEQFF. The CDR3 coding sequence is TGCGCCAGCAGCTTTATGTGGGGGGGCGATGAGCAGTTCTTC.

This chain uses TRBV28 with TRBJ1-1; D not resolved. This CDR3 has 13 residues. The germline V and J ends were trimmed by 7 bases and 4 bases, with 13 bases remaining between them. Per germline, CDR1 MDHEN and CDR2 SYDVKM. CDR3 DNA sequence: TGTGCCAGCACGATCACCGCTACCACTGAAGCTTTCTTT. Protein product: CASTITATTEAFF.

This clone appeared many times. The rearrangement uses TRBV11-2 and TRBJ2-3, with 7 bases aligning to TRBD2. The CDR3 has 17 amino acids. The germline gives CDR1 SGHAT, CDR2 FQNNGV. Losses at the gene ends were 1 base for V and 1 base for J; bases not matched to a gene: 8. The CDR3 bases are TGTGCCAGCAGCTTAGTTTTTGGGGCGGGGGGCACAGATACGCAGTATTTT. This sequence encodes CASSLVFGAGGTDTQYF.

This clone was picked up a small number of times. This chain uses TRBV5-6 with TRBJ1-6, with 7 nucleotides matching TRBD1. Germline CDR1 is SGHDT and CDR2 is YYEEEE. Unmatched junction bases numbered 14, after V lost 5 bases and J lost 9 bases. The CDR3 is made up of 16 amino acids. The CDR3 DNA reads TGTGCCAGCAGTCTCCTTACCGGGACAGCTACTTCACCCCTCCACTTT. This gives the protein CASSLLTGTATSPLHF.

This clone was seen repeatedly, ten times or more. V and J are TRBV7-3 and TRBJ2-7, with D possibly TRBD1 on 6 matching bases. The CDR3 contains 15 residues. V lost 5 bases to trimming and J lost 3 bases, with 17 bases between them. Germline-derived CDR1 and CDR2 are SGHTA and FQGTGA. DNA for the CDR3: TGTGCCAGCAGCCAAGACGGAGGACAGTTCTACGAGCAGTACTTC. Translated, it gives CASSQDGGQFYEQYF.

CDR3 DNA: TGTGCCAGTAGTACCCCGGGCGGGAGAACCTACGAGCAGTACTTC. It codes for CASSTPGGRTYEQYF. This chain links TRBV19 with TRBJ2-7; the match to TRBD2 covers 7 bases. Germline V gene lookup returns CDR1 LNHDA and CDR2 SQIVND (reference sequence). The CDR3 loop spans 15 amino acids. The trim removed 4 bases at V and 2 bases at J, leaving 8 bases unmatched.